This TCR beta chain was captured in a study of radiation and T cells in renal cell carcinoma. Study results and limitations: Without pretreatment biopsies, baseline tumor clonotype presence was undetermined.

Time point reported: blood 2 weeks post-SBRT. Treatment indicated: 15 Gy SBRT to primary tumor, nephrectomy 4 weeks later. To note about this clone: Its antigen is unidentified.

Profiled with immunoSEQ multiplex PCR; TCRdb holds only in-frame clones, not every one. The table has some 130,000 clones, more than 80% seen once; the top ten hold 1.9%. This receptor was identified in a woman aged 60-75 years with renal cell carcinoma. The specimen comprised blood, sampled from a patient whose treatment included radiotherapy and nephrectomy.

CDR3 in DNA: TGTGCCTGGAGCCCAGACGGACACTATGGCTACACCTTC. It is translated as CAWSPDGHYGYTF. V usage is TRBV30 and J usage is TRBJ1-2; D unclear. CDR3 size: 13 residues. Germline loops: CDR1 GTSNPN, CDR2 SVGIG (reference sequence). V was pared by 3 bases and J by 3 bases, with 11 bases between.